This is a list of T cell receptor beta chains from one sample in a study of blood T cell repertoires in COVID-19. Some clones are missing from TCRdb's copy, which holds only in-frame ones; the method was immunoSEQ multiplex PCR. The table records about 88,000 clones, approximately 91% of them present only once. Sequencing used peripheral blood. The source is a woman aged 80 or older with acute or convalescent COVID-19. Each CDR3 is given with its conserved first and last residue. Each record gives: V gene, clone size, D gene, J gene, CDR3 protein, CDR3 DNA. The D gene is left open where the match is weak. Part of the rows lack a size; the others show once, few, many or a class for expanded clones.

V gene: TRBV7-3
clone size: -
D gene: TRBD2
J gene: TRBJ2-1
CDR3 protein: CASSLIGTSGYNEQFF
CDR3 DNA: TGTGCCAGCAGCTTAATCGGGACTAGCGGTTACAATGAGCAGTTCTTC

V gene: TRBV6-6
clone size: -
D gene: TRBD2
J gene: TRBJ2-7
CDR3 protein: CASTPGGGRREQYF
CDR3 DNA: TGTGCCAGCACCCCGGGGGGGGGCCGTCGGGAGCAGTACTTC

V gene: TRBV19
clone size: -
D gene: -
J gene: TRBJ2-3
CDR3 protein: CASSISRTDTQYF
CDR3 DNA: TGTGCCAGTAGTATTAGTCGCACAGATACGCAGTATTTT

V gene: TRBV4-3
clone size: -
D gene: -
J gene: TRBJ1-4
CDR3 protein: CASSQDHGRADSNEKLFF
CDR3 DNA: TGCGCCAGCAGCCAAGATCACGGGAGGGCAGATTCGAATGAAAAACTGTTTTTT

V gene: TRBV4-2
clone size: -
D gene: TRBD1
J gene: TRBJ2-2
CDR3 protein: CASSQDPTGGSSGGELFF
CDR3 DNA: TGTGCCAGCAGCCAAGACCCGACAGGGGGCTCCTCAGGGGGGGAGCTGTTTTTT

V gene: TRBV14
clone size: -
D gene: TRBD2
J gene: TRBJ2-7
CDR3 protein: CASSQVGTTQYF
CDR3 DNA: TGTGCCAGCAGCCAAGTGGGGACTACGCAGTACTTC

V gene: TRBV19
clone size: -
D gene: TRBD1
J gene: TRBJ1-1
CDR3 protein: CASSIEGRGDTEAFF
CDR3 DNA: TGTGCCAGTAGTATTGAGGGCAGGGGGGACACTGAAGCTTTCTTT

V gene: TRBV18
clone size: -
D gene: -
J gene: TRBJ1-5
CDR3 protein: CASSPSNRDQPQHF
CDR3 DNA: TGTGCCAGCTCACCTAGCAATCGTGATCAGCCCCAGCATTTT

V gene: TRBV24-1
clone size: once
D gene: -
J gene: TRBJ2-3
CDR3 protein: CATSDLTGDTQYF
CDR3 DNA: TGTGCCACCAGTGACCTGACGGGAGATACGCAGTATTTT

V gene: TRBV7-6
clone size: -
D gene: -
J gene: TRBJ2-5
CDR3 protein: CASSLGGQGSQETQYF
CDR3 DNA: TGTGCCAGCAGCTTAGGGGGTCAGGGGAGCCAAGAGACCCAGTACTTC

V gene: TRBV5-1
clone size: -
D gene: TRBD1
J gene: TRBJ1-4
CDR3 protein: CASSPGQGDEKLFF
CDR3 DNA: TGCGCCAGCAGCCCGGGACAGGGGGATGAAAAACTGTTTTTT

V gene: TRBV5-1
clone size: -
D gene: TRBD1
J gene: TRBJ2-1
CDR3 protein: CASSMTGAATNEQFF
CDR3 DNA: TGCGCCAGCAGTATGACAGGGGCGGCTACAAATGAGCAGTTCTTC

V gene: TRBV9
clone size: -
D gene: TRBD1
J gene: TRBJ2-5
CDR3 protein: CASSVEGGIRETQYF
CDR3 DNA: TGTGCCAGCAGCGTAGAAGGGGGCATACGAGAGACCCAGTACTTC

V gene: TRBV19
clone size: -
D gene: -
J gene: TRBJ1-4
CDR3 protein: CASRIRGLGEKLFF
CDR3 DNA: TGTGCCAGTAGGATCCGGGGTTTGGGTGAAAAACTGTTTTTT

V gene: TRBV7-2
clone size: -
D gene: TRBD1
J gene: TRBJ1-1
CDR3 protein: CASRWTGIEAFF
CDR3 DNA: TGTGCCAGCAGATGGACAGGGATAGAAGCTTTCTTT

V gene: TRBV27
clone size: -
D gene: -
J gene: TRBJ2-3
CDR3 protein: CASSSAGRLSTDTQYF
CDR3 DNA: TGTGCCAGCAGTTCCGCGGGAAGGTTGAGCACAGATACGCAGTATTTT

V gene: TRBV13
clone size: -
D gene: TRBD2
J gene: TRBJ2-3
CDR3 protein: CASSFGVAGLTDTQYF
CDR3 DNA: TGTGCCAGCAGCTTCGGGGTAGCGGGGTTGACAGATACGCAGTATTTT

V gene: TRBV4-1
clone size: -
D gene: -
J gene: TRBJ2-2
CDR3 protein: CASSPATERVGELFF
CDR3 DNA: TGCGCCAGCAGCCCCGCAACGGAGCGGGTCGGGGAGCTGTTTTTT

V gene: TRBV5-1
clone size: -
D gene: -
J gene: TRBJ2-5
CDR3 protein: CASSFQVRGTQYF
CDR3 DNA: TGCGCCAGCAGCTTTCAAGTTCGCGGGACCCAGTACTTC

V gene: TRBV28
clone size: -
D gene: -
J gene: TRBJ1-5
CDR3 protein: CASSLVRPNQPQHF
CDR3 DNA: TGTGCCAGCAGTTTAGTCAGGCCTAATCAGCCCCAGCATTTT

V gene: TRBV5-4
clone size: -
D gene: TRBD1
J gene: TRBJ1-2
CDR3 protein: CASSLRDRGLGYTF
CDR3 DNA: TGTGCCAGCAGCCTCCGGGACAGGGGGCTTGGCTACACCTTC

V gene: TRBV6-6
clone size: -
D gene: TRBD2
J gene: TRBJ2-3
CDR3 protein: CASGRVTDTQYF
CDR3 DNA: TGTGCCAGCGGGAGGGTCACAGATACGCAGTATTTT

V gene: TRBV29-1
clone size: -
D gene: -
J gene: TRBJ1-5
CDR3 protein: CSVEDGNQPQHF
CDR3 DNA: TGCAGCGTTGAAGACGGGAATCAGCCCCAGCATTTT

V gene: TRBV28
clone size: -
D gene: -
J gene: TRBJ2-3
CDR3 protein: CASSFRQGRADTQYF
CDR3 DNA: TGTGCCAGCAGTTTCCGGCAGGGAAGGGCAGATACGCAGTATTTT

V gene: TRBV6-5
clone size: -
D gene: -
J gene: TRBJ2-7
CDR3 protein: CASSLGLSYEQYF
CDR3 DNA: TGTGCCAGCAGTCTGGGCCTATCCTACGAGCAGTACTTC

V gene: TRBV27
clone size: -
D gene: -
J gene: TRBJ2-1
CDR3 protein: CASSLGGSYNEQFF
CDR3 DNA: TGTGCCAGCAGTTTGGGGGGCTCCTACAATGAGCAGTTCTTC

V gene: TRBV6-5
clone size: once
D gene: TRBD1
J gene: TRBJ1-1
CDR3 protein: CASGQGASSTEAFF
CDR3 DNA: TGTGCCTCGGGACAGGGGGCAAGTAGCACTGAAGCTTTCTTT

V gene: TRBV4-3
clone size: once
D gene: TRBD1
J gene: TRBJ1-3
CDR3 protein: CASSPDRALLSGNTIYF
CDR3 DNA: TGCGCCAGCAGCCCCGACAGGGCCCTCCTCTCTGGAAACACCATATATTTT

V gene: TRBV25-1
clone size: -
D gene: -
J gene: TRBJ1-2
CDR3 protein: CASSGFGDFYGYTF
CDR3 DNA: TGTGCCAGCAGTGGATTCGGGGACTTCTATGGCTACACCTTC

V gene: TRBV7-3
clone size: -
D gene: TRBD1
J gene: TRBJ2-1
CDR3 protein: CASSTTGGSYNEQFF
CDR3 DNA: TGTGCCAGCAGCACAACAGGGGGGTCCTACAATGAGCAGTTCTTC

V gene: TRBV13
clone size: -
D gene: -
J gene: TRBJ1-1
CDR3 protein: CASRREVEAFF
CDR3 DNA: TGTGCCAGCAGGCGGGAGGTTGAAGCTTTCTTT

V gene: TRBV9
clone size: -
D gene: TRBD2
J gene: TRBJ2-2
CDR3 protein: CASKPGLAARTGELFF
CDR3 DNA: TGTGCCAGCAAGCCGGGACTAGCGGCCCGGACCGGGGAGCTGTTTTTT

V gene: TRBV2
clone size: -
D gene: -
J gene: TRBJ1-2
CDR3 protein: CASSGRGYGYTF
CDR3 DNA: TGTGCCAGCAGTGGGAGGGGATATGGCTACACCTTC

V gene: TRBV11-2
clone size: -
D gene: TRBD2
J gene: TRBJ2-1
CDR3 protein: CASSLVRRSSGRINEQFF
CDR3 DNA: TGTGCCAGCAGCTTAGTACGGAGATCTAGCGGGAGGATAAATGAGCAGTTCTTC

V gene: TRBV5-4
clone size: -
D gene: TRBD1
J gene: TRBJ1-1
CDR3 protein: CASSNRGTEAFF
CDR3 DNA: TGTGCCAGCAGCAACAGGGGTACTGAAGCTTTCTTT

V gene: TRBV7-9
clone size: -
D gene: -
J gene: TRBJ2-1
CDR3 protein: CASSPWSQAPYNEQFF
CDR3 DNA: TGTGCCAGCAGCCCCTGGAGCCAAGCCCCCTACAATGAGCAGTTCTTC

V gene: TRBV7-2
clone size: -
D gene: TRBD2
J gene: TRBJ2-2
CDR3 protein: CASSKGLAGGPNTGELFF
CDR3 DNA: TGTGCCAGCAGCAAGGGACTAGCGGGAGGGCCAAACACCGGGGAGCTGTTTTTT

V gene: TRBV28
clone size: -
D gene: -
J gene: TRBJ2-2
CDR3 protein: CATSTLVPGELFF
CDR3 DNA: TGTGCCACGTCTACCTTGGTCCCCGGGGAGCTGTTTTTT

V gene: TRBV24-1
clone size: -
D gene: -
J gene: TRBJ2-1
CDR3 protein: CATSDLSGSKNEQFF
CDR3 DNA: TGTGCCACCAGTGATTTGTCAGGGTCTAAAAATGAGCAGTTCTTC

V gene: TRBV7-9
clone size: -
D gene: TRBD1
J gene: TRBJ1-2
CDR3 protein: CASSFGQGASYGYTF
CDR3 DNA: TGTGCCAGCAGCTTCGGACAGGGGGCATCCTATGGCTACACCTTC

V gene: TRBV10-3
clone size: -
D gene: TRBD2
J gene: TRBJ2-7
CDR3 protein: CAIRGTSGYSYEQYF
CDR3 DNA: TGTGCCATCAGGGGGACTAGCGGGTACTCCTACGAGCAGTACTTC

V gene: TRBV7-9
clone size: -
D gene: TRBD1
J gene: TRBJ2-5
CDR3 protein: CASREPGQGKETQYF
CDR3 DNA: TGTGCCAGCAGAGAACCGGGACAGGGGAAAGAGACCCAGTACTTC

V gene: TRBV9
clone size: once
D gene: TRBD2
J gene: TRBJ2-1
CDR3 protein: CASSAGISSGGINEQFF
CDR3 DNA: TGTGCCAGCAGCGCCGGAATTAGCTCCGGGGGGATCAATGAGCAGTTCTTC

V gene: TRBV6-4
clone size: -
D gene: -
J gene: TRBJ1-2
CDR3 protein: CASSYSGGGYGYTF
CDR3 DNA: TGTGCCAGCAGTTACAGTGGTGGTGGCTATGGCTACACCTTC

V gene: TRBV5-4
clone size: -
D gene: TRBD1
J gene: TRBJ2-6
CDR3 protein: CASSSPGQGGGANVLTF
CDR3 DNA: TGTGCCAGCAGCTCGCCGGGACAGGGCGGCGGGGCCAACGTCCTGACTTTC

V gene: TRBV2
clone size: -
D gene: TRBD1
J gene: TRBJ2-3
CDR3 protein: CASSGTASTDTQYF
CDR3 DNA: TGTGCCAGCAGCGGGACAGCTAGCACAGATACGCAGTATTTT

V gene: TRBV7-9
clone size: -
D gene: -
J gene: TRBJ1-2
CDR3 protein: CASSLGRADGYTF
CDR3 DNA: TGTGCCAGCAGCTTAGGCAGGGCGGACGGCTACACCTTC

V gene: TRBV29-1
clone size: -
D gene: -
J gene: TRBJ1-2
CDR3 protein: CSATPGDGGYTF
CDR3 DNA: TGCAGCGCAACCCCAGGGGACGGCGGCTACACCTTC

V gene: TRBV3-1/TRBV3-2
clone size: -
D gene: -
J gene: TRBJ1-2
CDR3 protein: CASSQETNWSGYTF
CDR3 DNA: TGTGCCAGCAGCCAAGAGACGAATTGGAGTGGCTACACCTTC

V gene: TRBV19
clone size: once
D gene: TRBD1
J gene: TRBJ2-7
CDR3 protein: CASSIVGGGTNLPYEQYF
CDR3 DNA: TGTGCCAGTAGTATAGTAGGGGGCGGCACAAACCTTCCCTACGAGCAGTACTTC

V gene: TRBV6-2/TRBV6-3
clone size: -
D gene: TRBD1
J gene: TRBJ2-7
CDR3 protein: CASSYWDRVTNEQYF
CDR3 DNA: TGTGCCAGCAGTTACTGGGACAGGGTAACAAACGAGCAGTACTTC

V gene: TRBV18
clone size: -
D gene: TRBD1
J gene: TRBJ1-6
CDR3 protein: CASSPGTAVGSPLHF
CDR3 DNA: TGTGCCAGCTCCCCTGGGACAGCCGTTGGATCACCCCTCCACTTT

V gene: TRBV18
clone size: -
D gene: TRBD1
J gene: TRBJ1-6
CDR3 protein: CASSLGTGGSPLHF
CDR3 DNA: TGTGCCAGCTCACTTGGGACAGGGGGATCACCCCTCCACTTT

V gene: TRBV6-5
clone size: -
D gene: TRBD1
J gene: TRBJ1-1
CDR3 protein: CASKWDSYTEAFF
CDR3 DNA: TGTGCCAGCAAATGGGACAGTTACACTGAAGCTTTCTTT

V gene: TRBV7-2
clone size: -
D gene: TRBD2
J gene: TRBJ2-7
CDR3 protein: CASRQTSGTSYEQYF
CDR3 DNA: TGTGCCAGCAGGCAGACTAGCGGGACCTCCTACGAGCAGTACTTC

V gene: TRBV6-1
clone size: -
D gene: TRBD2
J gene: TRBJ2-2
CDR3 protein: CASSGLAGVSPGELFF
CDR3 DNA: TGTGCCAGCAGTGGGCTAGCGGGAGTTTCCCCCGGGGAGCTGTTTTTT

V gene: TRBV30
clone size: -
D gene: TRBD2
J gene: TRBJ2-1
CDR3 protein: CAWSPGVAGGHKQFF
CDR3 DNA: TGTGCCTGGAGCCCCGGAGTAGCGGGAGGGCACAAGCAGTTCTTC

V gene: TRBV2
clone size: -
D gene: -
J gene: TRBJ2-1
CDR3 protein: CATASGQGLPFNNEQFF
CDR3 DNA: TGTGCCACCGCCTCGGGTCAAGGACTACCCTTTAACAATGAGCAGTTCTTC

V gene: TRBV6-5
clone size: -
D gene: TRBD1
J gene: TRBJ1-1
CDR3 protein: CASSYWTGQGTEAFF
CDR3 DNA: TGTGCCAGCAGTTATTGGACAGGGCAGGGCACTGAAGCTTTCTTT

V gene: TRBV7-8
clone size: -
D gene: TRBD1
J gene: TRBJ1-1
CDR3 protein: CASSSQGTGYTEAFF
CDR3 DNA: TGTGCCAGCAGCTCACAGGGGACAGGATACACTGAAGCTTTCTTT